The 18 T cell receptor beta chains in this list originate from one sample, sequenced in a study of cytomegalovirus exposure and HLA in healthy donors. The study ran its PCR with 60 Vbeta and 13 Jbeta primers. The data were produced by immunoSEQ multiplex PCR, yet TCRdb's version contains in-frame clones alone and is incomplete. The data contain some 140,000 clones, roughly three quarters of them singletons. Sequenced sample: PBMCs. These receptors all come from a man aged 25-45 years in good health and CMV-seronegative.

This chain links TRBV4-2 with TRBJ2-2; 9 bases are a match to TRBD1. Germline V gene lookup returns CDR1 LGHNA and CDR2 YNFKEQ. The CDR3 loop spans 19 amino acids. The ends lost 0 bases at V and 5 bases at J; junction bases unmatched: 13. In DNA form, the CDR3 reads TGTGCCAGCAGCCAAGATCCCCATGGGACAGGGCCTGGGACCGGGGAGCTGTTTTTT. The encoded protein is CASSQDPHGTGPGTGELFF.

Turning to this clone: Germline and junction disagree at one end, which may indicate a read error. The rearrangement uses TRBV7-7 and TRBJ2-7; 14 bases map to TRBD2. Per the germline V gene, CDR1 is SSHAT and CDR2 is FNYEAQ (reference sequence). The CDR3 totals 16 residues. CDR3 DNA sequence: TGTGCTAGCAGCCCAGGACTAGCGGGAGGTATCTACGAGCAGTACTTC. Translated, it gives CASSPGLAGGIYEQYF. The variable domain in full, with the rest retrieved from reference TRBV7-7 and TRBJ2-7, is GAGVSQSPRYKVTKRGQDVTLRCDPISSHATLYWYQQALGQGPEFLTYFNYEAQPDKSGLPSDRFSAERPEGSISTLTIQRTEQRDSAMYRCASSPGLAGGIYEQYFGPGTRLTVT.

V gene TRBV18 combines with J gene TRBJ2-5, with D possibly being TRBD2 (7 bases). The CDR3 covers 15 residues. Per the germline V gene, CDR1 is KGHSH and CDR2 is LQKENI. The V end lost 2 bases, the J end lost 4 bases, and 14 bases lay between the germline ends. CDR3 nucleotides: TGTGCCAGCTCACCAGCGGGGGCGCGGGGAGAGACCCAGTACTTC. The encoded protein is CASSPAGARGETQYF.

The chain links TRBV11-2 to TRBJ2-5; 7 nucleotides align to TRBD1. This CDR3 region has 15 residues. J was trimmed by 4 bases and V by 5 bases; bases with no gene match: 10. Germline loops: CDR1 SGHAT, CDR2 FQNNGV. The CDR3 here is CASSTEIDRVETQYF. For the CDR3, the DNA is TGTGCCAGCAGCACCGAAATCGACAGGGTAGAGACCCAGTACTTC.

The chain uses TRBV5-1 and TRBJ2-7; 9 bases agree with TRBD2. With V trimmed by 0 bases and J by 2 bases, 3 bases remained unmatched. Germline CDR1 SGHRS, CDR2 YFSETQ. This CDR3 is 15 amino acids long. The CDR3 sequence: CASSLEGGRAYEQYF. The DNA of the CDR3 is TGCGCCAGCAGCTTGGAGGGCGGGAGGGCCTACGAGCAGTACTTC. The variable domain in full, with the rest retrieved from reference TRBV5-1 and TRBJ2-7, is KAGVTQTPRYLIKTRGQQVTLSCSPISGHRSVSWYQQTPGQGLQFLFEYFSETQRNKGNFPGRFSGRQFSNSRSEMNVSTLELGDSALYLCASSLEGGRAYEQYFGPGTRLTVT.

V gene TRBV5-1 combines with J gene TRBJ1-2, with a tentative D call TRBD1 (6 bases). V dropped 4 bases and J dropped 7 bases, with 14 bases sitting between them. Germline CDR1 and CDR2: SGHRS and YFSETQ. The CDR3 has 13 amino acids. This CDR3 reads CASSEVTGSGYTF. Written as DNA, the CDR3 is TGCGCCAGCAGCGAAGTAACAGGGTCTGGCTACACCTTC.

The CDR3: CASSWRGAVYEQYF. In nucleotides, the CDR3 is TGTGCCAGTAGTTGGCGCGGGGCCGTCTACGAGCAGTACTTC. V is TRBV19 and J is TRBJ2-7; D is possibly TRBD2 (6 bases). V lost 5 bases to trimming and J lost 3 bases, with 14 bases between them. The CDR3 is 14 residues long. The germline V gene encodes CDR1 LNHDA and CDR2 SQIVND (reference sequence). The variable domain in full, with the rest retrieved from reference TRBV19 and TRBJ2-7, is DGGITQSPKYLFRKEGQNVTLSCEQNLNHDAMYWYRQDPGQGLRLIYYSQIVNDFQKGDIAEGYSVSREKKESFPLTVTSAQKNPTAFYLCASSWRGAVYEQYFGPGTRLTVT.

The gene calls are TRBV28 and TRBJ2-6, with a tentative D call TRBD1 (5 bases). The CDR3 runs to 17 residues. V lost 7 bases to trimming and J lost 3 bases, with 19 bases between them. In germline, CDR1 is MDHEN, CDR2 SYDVKM. The DNA of the CDR3 is TGTGCCAGCACCTTTACAGGCCCCGGATTTGGGGCCAACGTCCTGACTTTC. Translation gives CASTFTGPGFGANVLTF.

The chain couples TRBV18 to TRBJ2-3; 8 bases match TRBD2. V trimming: 0 bases; J trimming: 0 bases; junction bases outside the gene matches: 8. Germline loops: CDR1 KGHSH, CDR2 LQKENI. The CDR3 runs to 18 residues. CDR3 sequence reads: CASSPPVGRESSTDTQYF. CDR3 DNA sequence: TGTGCCAGCTCACCACCGGTCGGGAGGGAGTCAAGCACAGATACGCAGTATTTT.

This clone was seen a handful of times. This chain connects TRBV7-9 to TRBJ1-1; 7 nucleotides agree with TRBD1. With 2 bases clipped from V and 7 bases from J, the junction kept 4 bases outside the gene matches. Germline CDR1 and CDR2: SEHNR and FQNEAQ (reference sequence). The CDR3 length is 13 residues. The CDR3 nucleotides read TGTGCCAGCAGCTTAAACTACAGGGGTGAAGCTTTCTTT. Its translation is CASSLNYRGEAFF. Drawing the rest from reference TRBV7-9 and TRBJ1-1, the complete variable domain is DTGVSQNPRHKITKRGQNVTFRCDPISEHNRLYWYRQTLGQGPEFLTYFQNEAQLEKSRLLSDRFSAERPKGSFSTLEIQRTEQGDSAMYLCASSLNYRGEAFFGQGTRLTVV.

The V call is TRBV5-1, the J call TRBJ2-1, with unresolved D. Per germline, CDR1 SGHRS and CDR2 YFSETQ. V dropped 0 bases and J dropped 5 bases, with 3 bases sitting between them. The CDR3 is made up of 12 amino acids. The CDR3 coding sequence is TGCGCCAGCAGCTTGGGGCACAATGAGCAGTTCTTC. It encodes CASSLGHNEQFF.

A single count supports this clone. The gene calls are TRBV29-1 and TRBJ2-5; TRBD2 agrees at 9 bases. Germline V gene sequence: CDR1 SQVTM, CDR2 ANQGSEA. V shed 3 bases, J shed 4 bases, and the junction held 12 bases outside the gene matches. CDR3 length: 16 amino acids. Here the CDR3 reads CSVDSREGPLGETQYF. For the CDR3, the DNA is TGCAGCGTTGATTCGCGGGAGGGCCCTCTAGGAGAGACCCAGTACTTC. Drawing the rest from reference TRBV29-1 and TRBJ2-5, the complete variable domain is SAVISQKPSRDICQRGTSLTIQCQVDSQVTMMFWYRQQPGQSLTLIATANQGSEATYESGFVIDKFPISRPNLTFSTLTVSNMSPEDSSIYLCSVDSREGPLGETQYFGPGTRLLVL.

V is TRBV2 and J is TRBJ2-7; possibly TRBD1 for D (5 bases). The germline V gene has CDR1 SNHLY and CDR2 FYNNEI. The CDR3 contains 16 residues. V lost 3 bases and J lost 2, with 17 bases in between. CDR3 DNA sequence: TGTGCCAGCAGTGAGCGTGGGGCCATACAGACCTACGAGCAGTACTTC. Translating it yields CASSERGAIQTYEQYF.

V is TRBV9 and J is TRBJ1-2; 7 nucleotides agree with TRBD1. The CDR3 runs 14 residues. J was trimmed by 2 bases and V by 3 bases; bases with no gene match: 4. The germline CDR1 and CDR2 sequences are SGDLS and YYNGEE. The CDR3 protein is CASSGRQGNYGYTF. The CDR3 region has the DNA TGTGCCAGCAGCGGCAGACAGGGAAACTATGGCTACACCTTC.

J is TRBJ2-2 and V is TRBV5-1, with 8 bases aligning to TRBD1. The CDR3 length is 14 residues. Germline loops: CDR1 SGHRS, CDR2 YFSETQ. Trimming at V came to 4 bases and at J to 7 bases, leaving 6 bases not matched to a gene. The CDR3 protein is CASSDGQGDGELFF. In DNA, the CDR3 is TGCGCCAGCAGCGACGGACAGGGTGACGGGGAGCTGTTTTTT.

V is TRBV6-1 and J is TRBJ1-3, with D perhaps TRBD1 (5 bases). This CDR3 contains 14 residues. Trimming pared 7 bases from V and 0 bases from J, leaving 10 bases between. The germline V gene has CDR1 MNHNS and CDR2 SASEGT. DNA of the CDR3: TGTGCCAGCACCCAGGGCGGCTCTGGAAACACCATATATTTT. This encodes CASTQGGSGNTIYF.

The gene calls are TRBV28 and TRBJ2-5; TRBD2 might be the D (5 bases). CDR1 is MDHEN, CDR2 SYDVKM, per germline. The CDR3 has 13 amino acids. The germline V and J ends were trimmed by 3 bases and 4 bases, with 9 bases remaining between them. The CDR3 reads CASSFRDGETQYF. In DNA form, the CDR3 reads TGTGCCAGCAGTTTCCGGGATGGAGAGACCCAGTACTTC.

This chain connects TRBV5-1 to TRBJ2-5; 10 positions agree with TRBD2. V lost 0 bases to trimming and J lost 0 bases; unmatched junction nucleotides: 5. The CDR3 contains 17 residues. In germline, CDR1 is SGHRS, CDR2 YFSETQ. CDR3 region: CASSLGSGGGNQETQYF. The CDR3, as DNA: TGCGCCAGCAGCTTGGGAAGCGGGGGGGGGAACCAAGAGACCCAGTACTTC.